The 28 T cell receptor beta chains below come from one sample, sequenced in a study of response to subunit inactivated influenza vaccine. TCRdb independently ran MiXCR on the RT-PCR reads; one entry per CDR3 protein. The data show about 800,000 distinct CDR3 sequences, less than 25% seen once. The sequencing used PBMCs from blood, collected 4 to 6 days after vaccination. These receptors were collected from a man aged 50 or older who received an inactivated influenza vaccine.

This clonotype has only a few counts. The V gene is TRBV7-8, the J gene TRBJ2-1; D is possibly TRBD1 or TRBD2 (6 bases each). V lost 3 bases to trimming and J lost 13 bases, with 22 bases between them. Germline loops: CDR1 SGHVS, CDR2 FQNEAQ. The CDR3 has 15 residues. This CDR3 is CASSLGTGQFTYQFF. CDR3 DNA: TGTGCCAGCAGCTTGGGGACTGGACAGTTCACTTATCAGTTCTTC.

The genes are TRBV7-3 and TRBJ2-7, with a tentative D call TRBD2 (5 bases). Looked up from germline, CDR1 is SGHTA and CDR2 is FQGTGA. V lost 5 bases, J lost 4 bases, and 21 bases lay in between. The CDR3 runs to 16 residues. CDR3 sequence reads: CASSPSGSTQFYEQYF. CDR3 DNA: TGTGCCAGCAGCCCCTCGGGATCTACCCAATTTTACGAGCAGTACTTC. Combining the CDR3 with reference TRBV7-3 and TRBJ2-7 gives the whole variable domain GAGVSQTPSNKVTEKGKYVELRCDPISGHTALYWYRQSLGQGPEFLIYFQGTGAADDSGLPNDRFFAVRPEGSVSTLKIQRTERGDSAVYLCASSPSGSTQFYEQYFGPGTRLTVT.

This clonotype showed up many times. The V and J genes are TRBV7-9 and TRBJ1-1; D is ambiguous. CDR1 is SEHNR and CDR2 is FQNEAQ in the germline V gene (reference sequence). The CDR3 is 17 amino acids. V was cut by 1 base and J by 1 base, with 16 bases left in between. The CDR3 is CASSLVKFGRRNTEAFF. Written as DNA, the CDR3 is TGTGCCAGCAGCTTAGTCAAGTTTGGAAGGAGGAACACTGAAGCTTTCTTT.

The chain carries TRBV12-2 and TRBJ2-1; the D call TRBD2 from the table was never checked on the DNA. TRBV12-2 is reported as a pseudogene. CDR3 size: 16 residues. CDR3: CASRTWDGLGHNEQFF. CDR3 bases: TGTGCAAGTCGCACCTGGGACGGACTAGGCCACAATGAGCAGTTCTTC.

Many counts were recorded for this clonotype. The rearrangement uses TRBV5-1 and TRBJ2-5; 7 bases map to TRBD1. Trimming at V came to 4 bases and at J to 6 bases, leaving 12 bases not matched to a gene. Germline CDR1 reads SGHRS; CDR2 reads YFSETQ. The CDR3 is 15 residues long. The CDR3 coding sequence is TGCGCCAGCAGCGGATCAGACAGGGCTACGAAGACCCAGTACTTC. It specifies CASSGSDRATKTQYF. Using reference TRBV5-1 and TRBJ2-5 for the parts outside the CDR3, the full variable domain is KAGVTQTPRYLIKTRGQQVTLSCSPISGHRSVSWYQQTPGQGLQFLFEYFSETQRNKGNFPGRFSGRQFSNSRSEMNVSTLELGDSALYLCASSGSDRATKTQYFGPGTRLLVL.

The chain employs TRBV5-1 and TRBJ2-7; a weak D match, TRBD2 (5 bases). Germline values: CDR1 SGHRS, CDR2 YFSETQ. Trimming removed 1 base from V and 2 bases from J, with 13 bases in between. This CDR3 spans 15 amino acids. The CDR3: CASSLMPGFAYEQYF. In DNA, the CDR3 is TGCGCCAGCAGCTTGATGCCGGGATTTGCCTACGAGCAGTACTTC.

Points on this clonotype: A much larger clone lies a single base off, so this may be a read error. DNA of the CDR3: TGCGCCAGCAGCCTCCAACAGTTCACAGATACGCAGTATTTT. The encoded protein is CASSLQQFTDTQYF. The chain carries TRBV4-1 and TRBJ2-3, with no clear D. Germline-derived CDR1 and CDR2 are MGHRA and YSYEKL. The CDR3 contains 14 residues. V was clipped by 4 bases and J by 2 bases, with 10 bases between them.

The rearrangement uses TRBV2 and TRBJ2-1; 8 nucleotides agree with TRBD1. The CDR3 runs to 15 residues. Per the germline V gene, CDR1 is SNHLY and CDR2 is FYNNEI. With 2 bases clipped from V and 3 bases from J, the junction kept 3 bases outside the gene matches. CDR3 loop: CASSEKTGDYNEQFF. The CDR3 region has the DNA TGTGCCAGCAGTGAAAAGACAGGGGACTACAATGAGCAGTTCTTC.

This clonotype occurred a few times. The CDR3 protein is CASLQPSTGNTGELFF. Here the CDR3 DNA reads TGTGCCAGTCTTCAGCCGTCGACAGGGAACACCGGGGAGCTGTTTTTT. This sequence joins TRBV27 and TRBJ2-2; tentatively, D is TRBD1 (6 bases). Trimming pared 9 bases from V and 1 base from J, leaving 18 bases between. Germline loops: CDR1 MNHEY, CDR2 SMNVEV (reference sequence). CDR3 length equals 16 residues.

This clonotype was picked up many times. The chain combines TRBV12-3 or TRBV12-4 with TRBJ2-1, with a tentative D call TRBD2 (5 bases). Trimming shortened V by 5 bases and J by 5 bases, and 19 bases separated the two germline ends. The CDR3 has 16 residues. CDR3 nucleotide sequence: TGTGCCAGCAGTCAGGATCTAGCCCGGCCAAACAATGAGCAGTTCTTC. Protein product: CASSQDLARPNNEQFF.

This chain uses TRBV20-1 with TRBJ1-3; possible D gene TRBD1, 5 bases. V lost 1 base and J lost 4, with 8 bases in between. Germline-derived CDR1 and CDR2 are DFQATT and SNEGSKA (reference sequence). The CDR3 sequence is 13 residues long. The CDR3 region has the DNA TGCAGTGCTAGAGGGGGCACCGGAAACACCATATATTTT. It is translated as CSARGGTGNTIYF.

This clonotype showed up just a few times. The chain is built from TRBV6-6 and TRBJ2-1; weak D call: TRBD2 (6 bases). V lost 7 bases and J lost 9, with 16 bases in between. Germline V lookup: CDR1 MNHNY, CDR2 SVGAGI (reference sequence). The CDR3 extends over 13 amino acids. Here the CDR3 DNA reads TGTGCCAGCACCCAAATGGTTAGCGGTGAGCAGTTCTTC. It codes for CASTQMVSGEQFF.

This clonotype was observed many times. V is TRBV9 and J is TRBJ2-1; the match to TRBD1 covers 11 bases. CDR1 SGDLS and CDR2 YYNGEE come from the germline V gene. Trimming at V came to 4 bases and at J to 4 bases, leaving 10 bases not matched to a gene. The CDR3 length is 17 residues. The DNA of the CDR3 is TGTGCCAGCAGCCCCATAGGAGGGACAGGGGGATACAATGAGCAGTTCTTC. Translating gives CASSPIGGTGGYNEQFF.

This rearrangement joins TRBV20-1 to TRBJ2-5, with D tentatively TRBD2 (6 bases). The V end lost 5 bases, the J end lost 1 base, and 14 bases lay between the germline ends. The germline V gene encodes CDR1 DFQATT and CDR2 SNEGSKA (reference sequence). CDR3 length equals 14 residues. CDR3 DNA: TGCAGTGCTCCACGCGGGGAAACCCAAGAGACCCAGTACTTC. This translates into CSAPRGETQETQYF.

This clonotype was picked up many times. The rearrangement links TRBV5-1 to TRBJ2-7; tentative D call: TRBD1 (6 bases). Looked up from germline, CDR1 is SGHRS and CDR2 is YFSETQ. The CDR3 sequence is 14 residues long. V lost 4 bases and J lost 6, with 17 bases in between. CDR3 sequence (DNA): TGCGCCAGCAGCGGAAAAACACAGGGATCCGAGCAGTACTTC. It encodes CASSGKTQGSEQYF.

This clonotype was counted ten times or more. V is TRBV12-3 or TRBV12-4 and J is TRBJ2-2; weak D call: TRBD1 (5 bases). With 3 bases removed from V and 1 base from J, the gap between germline ends came to 6 bases. CDR3 length: 14 amino acids. The CDR3 nucleotides read TGTGCCAGCAGTTTTGGACAGAACACCGGGGAGCTGTTTTTT. The encoded protein is CASSFGQNTGELFF.

This chain connects TRBV5-4 to TRBJ2-3; D tentatively reads TRBD1 or TRBD2 (5 bases each). V lost 1 base and J 11 bases, leaving 14 bases between the germline ends. CDR3 length: 13 residues. The germline CDR1 and CDR2 sequences are SGHNT and YYREEE (reference sequence). In nucleotides, the CDR3 is TGTGCCAGCAGCTTGTTGGGGGATCGGGAGCAGTATTTT. This codes for CASSLLGDREQYF. The full variable domain, rest sourced from reference TRBV5-4 and TRBJ2-3, is ETGVTQSPTHLIKTRGQQVTLRCSSQSGHNTVSWYQQALGQGPQFIFQYYREEENGRGNFPPRFSGLQFPNYSSELNVNALELDDSALYLCASSLLGDREQYFGPGTRLTVL.

The chain recombines TRBV12-3 or TRBV12-4 with TRBJ1-1, with 8 bases lining up with TRBD1. Germline trimming cut 3 bases from V and 4 bases from J; bases unmatched to any gene: 4. The CDR3 consists of 14 residues. The CDR3 DNA reads as TGTGCCAGCAGTTTCTCAGGGGGCGGCACTGAAGCTTTCTTT. Translated: CASSFSGGGTEAFF.

This chain connects TRBV5-1 to TRBJ2-7; 11 bases fit TRBD2. The CDR3 is made up of 15 amino acids. V gave up 5 bases and J gave up 2 bases; unmatched junction bases: 6. CDR1 and CDR2 from the germline V gene are SGHRS and YFSETQ. CDR3 nucleotides: TGCGCCAGCAGGCTTCTAGCGGGGGGCGCCTACGAGCAGTACTTC. This gives the protein CASRLLAGGAYEQYF. Drawing the rest from reference TRBV5-1 and TRBJ2-7, the complete variable domain is KAGVTQTPRYLIKTRGQQVTLSCSPISGHRSVSWYQQTPGQGLQFLFEYFSETQRNKGNFPGRFSGRQFSNSRSEMNVSTLELGDSALYLCASRLLAGGAYEQYFGPGTRLTVT.

In its sample, this clonotype was seen a few times. The V gene is TRBV3-1, the J gene TRBJ2-1; 8 positions match TRBD2. The V segment lost 6 bases and the J segment 5 bases; nucleotides outside the gene matches: 6. This CDR3 has 14 amino acids. CDR1 LGHDT and CDR2 YNNKEL come from the germline V gene (reference sequence). CDR3 residues: CASSLSGSDNEQFF. In DNA, the CDR3 is TGTGCCAGCAGTCTGAGCGGGAGTGACAATGAGCAGTTCTTC.

The chain is built from TRBV7-2 and TRBJ1-6; 10 bases agree with TRBD1. The V segment lost 6 bases and the J segment 8 bases; nucleotides outside the gene matches: 4. CDR1 SGHTA and CDR2 FQGNSA come from the germline V gene. The CDR3 length is 14 residues. CDR3 sequence reads: CASRQTGGDSPLHF. CDR3 DNA: TGTGCCAGCAGGCAGACAGGGGGCGATTCACCCCTCCACTTT.

There are a few counts of this clonotype. The chain is built from TRBV29-1 and TRBJ2-2; D may match TRBD1 or TRBD2 (5 bases each). This CDR3 region has 12 residues. The germline V and J ends were trimmed by 5 bases and 5 bases, with 9 bases remaining between them. The germline gives CDR1 SQVTM, CDR2 ANQGSEA. The CDR3: CSVRQRTGELFF. DNA of the CDR3: TGCAGCGTTAGACAGCGGACCGGGGAGCTGTTTTTT.

This clonotype was counted only a few times. The rearrangement links TRBV6-2 or TRBV6-3 to TRBJ2-1, with D perhaps given as TRBD1 or TRBD2 (5 bases each). CDR1 MNHEY and CDR2 SVGEGT come from the germline V gene. The CDR3 runs to 13 residues. V shed 2 bases and J shed 9 bases, with 11 bases lying between them. In DNA form, the CDR3 reads TGTGCCAGCAGTTACCTCCTTGGGGGTGAGCAGTTCTTC. Translation gives CASSYLLGGEQFF.

The chain uses TRBV7-9 and TRBJ2-1; 14 nucleotides align to TRBD2. The J segment lost 9 bases and the V segment lost 5 bases, leaving 6 bases of the junction unmatched. The germline CDR1 and CDR2 sequences are SEHNR and FQNEAQ (reference sequence). The CDR3 covers 15 residues. CDR3 DNA: TGTGCCAGCAGCATCGGACTAGCGGGGGGCCCTGAGCAGTTCTTC. Residues: CASSIGLAGGPEQFF.

CDR3 protein: CASSSSSGRAYEQFF. CDR3 coding DNA: TGTGCCAGCAGTTCCTCTAGCGGGAGGGCCTATGAGCAGTTCTTC. This chain connects TRBV27 to TRBJ2-1; 12 nucleotides agree with TRBD2. The J segment lost 8 bases and the V segment lost 4 bases, leaving 6 bases of the junction unmatched. CDR1 is MNHEY, CDR2 SMNVEV, per germline (reference sequence). This CDR3 is built from 15 residues.

This clonotype has more than one count but fewer than ten. The chain recombines TRBV7-9 with TRBJ2-7, with no clear D. The CDR3 has 13 amino acids. Germline CDR1 and CDR2: SEHNR and FQNEAQ (reference sequence). The germline V and J ends were trimmed by 7 bases and 7 bases, with 17 bases remaining between them. The CDR3 sequence: CASNPIASPEQYF. The CDR3 region has the DNA TGTGCCAGCAACCCCATCGCCAGCCCAGAGCAGTACTTC.

The chain carries TRBV19 and TRBJ2-1; D is possibly TRBD2 (6 bases). The CDR3 length is 13 residues. Germline V gene data show CDR1 as LNHDA and CDR2 as SQIVND (reference sequence). Trimming removed 4 bases from V and 10 bases from J, with 14 bases in between. In DNA form, the CDR3 reads TGTGCCAGTAGTAGTCGGGCGCTAGCGGAGCAGTTCTTC. Translation gives CASSSRALAEQFF. Full variable domain (outside the CDR3, taken from reference TRBV19 and TRBJ2-1): DGGITQSPKYLFRKEGQNVTLSCEQNLNHDAMYWYRQDPGQGLRLIYYSQIVNDFQKGDIAEGYSVSREKKESFPLTVTSAQKNPTAFYLCASSSRALAEQFFGPGTRLTVL.

CDR3 amino acids: CASSRDGDYGYTF. DNA for the CDR3: TGTGCCAGCAGTCGCGATGGAGACTATGGCTACACCTTC. The J gene is TRBJ1-2, the V gene TRBV6-2 or TRBV6-3; D remains ambiguous. V was clipped by 5 bases and J by 3 bases, with 10 bases between them. The CDR3 contains 13 residues. In germline, CDR1 is MNHEY, CDR2 SVGEGT.